This T cell receptor beta chain was captured by sequencing in a study of blood T cell repertoires in COVID-19. Study-wide background: PBMCs, B-cell-depleted T cells, or T cells were the source of the cDNA or gDNA that made up the material.

The protocol was immunoSEQ multiplex PCR, while the TCRdb copy is restricted to in-frame clones and leaves out a portion. The sample consists of a few hundred thousand clones, 80% to 90% of them appearing once. The CDR3 sequence is 15 residues long. The V gene is TRBV21-1, the J gene TRBJ2-4; the table's D call TRBD1 went unverified against the DNA. TRBV21-1 is classified as a pseudogene. This receptor was taken from a man aged 40-55 years with acute or convalescent COVID-19. Input material: peripheral blood. The CDR3 region is CASETGSLAKNIQYF. DNA of the CDR3: TGTGCCAGCGAGACAGGGTCATTAGCCAAAAACATTCAGTACTTC.